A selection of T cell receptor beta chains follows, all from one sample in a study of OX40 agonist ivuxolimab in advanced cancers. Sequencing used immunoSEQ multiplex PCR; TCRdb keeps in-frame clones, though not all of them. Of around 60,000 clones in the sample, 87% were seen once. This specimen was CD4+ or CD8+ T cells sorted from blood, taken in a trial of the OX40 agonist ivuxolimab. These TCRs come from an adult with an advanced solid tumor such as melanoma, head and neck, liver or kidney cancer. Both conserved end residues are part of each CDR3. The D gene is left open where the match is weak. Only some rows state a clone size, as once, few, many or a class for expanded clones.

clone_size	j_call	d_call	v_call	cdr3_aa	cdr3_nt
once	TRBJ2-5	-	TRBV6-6	CASTGETQYF	TGTGCCAGCACCGGGGAGACCCAGTACTTC
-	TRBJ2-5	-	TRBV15	CATSRDGARKETQYF	TGTGCCACCAGCAGAGATGGGGCTAGGAAAGAGACCCAGTACTTC
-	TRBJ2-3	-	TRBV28	CASSRTDTQYF	TGTGCCAGCAGCCGGACAGACACGCAGTATTTT
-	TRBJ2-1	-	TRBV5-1	CASSLPRKGDNVDEQFF	TGCGCCAGCAGCTTGCCGCGAAAGGGAGACAACGTAGATGAGCAGTTCTTC
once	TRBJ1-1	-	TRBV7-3	CASSLRGGENTEAFF	TGTGCCAGCAGCTTAAGGGGTGGAGAGAACACTGAAGCTTTCTTT
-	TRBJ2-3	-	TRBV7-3	CASSSLGLDGDTQYF	TGTGCCAGCAGCTCTCTCGGGCTAGACGGGGATACGCAGTATTTT
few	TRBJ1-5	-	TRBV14	CASSQEGRYSNQPQHF	TGTGCCAGCAGCCAAGAAGGGAGATATAGCAATCAGCCCCAGCATTTT
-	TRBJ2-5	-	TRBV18	CASSPPVRAQETQYF	TGTGCCAGCTCACCACCGGTGCGGGCCCAAGAGACCCAGTACTTC
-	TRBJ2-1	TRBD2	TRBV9	CASSVTSGRKNEQFF	TGTGCCAGCAGCGTGACTAGCGGGAGGAAGAATGAGCAGTTCTTC
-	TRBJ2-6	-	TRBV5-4	CASSPGLTGGANVLTF	TGTGCCAGCAGCCCGGGACTGACCGGGGGGGCCAACGTCCTGACTTTC
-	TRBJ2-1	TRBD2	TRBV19	CASSALTSGSVGEQFF	TGTGCCAGTAGTGCATTGACTAGCGGGAGTGTCGGTGAGCAGTTCTTC
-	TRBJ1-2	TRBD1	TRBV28	CASSSGDRAYGYTF	TGTGCCAGCAGTTCCGGCGACAGGGCCTATGGCTACACCTTC
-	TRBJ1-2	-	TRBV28	CASSSPQRRKDYGYTF	TGTGCCAGCAGTTCCCCCCAGAGGAGGAAGGACTATGGCTACACCTTC
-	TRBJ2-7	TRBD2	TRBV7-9	CASSRTSGMHYEQYF	TGTGCCAGCAGCCGGACTAGCGGGATGCATTACGAGCAGTACTTC
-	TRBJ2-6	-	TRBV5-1	CASSLGSSGANVLTF	TGCGCCAGCAGCTTGGGTAGCTCTGGGGCCAACGTCCTGACTTTC
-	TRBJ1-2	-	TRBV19	CASSRSGGPSDYGYTF	TGTGCCAGTAGTAGGTCCGGGGGGCCCTCTGACTATGGCTACACCTTC